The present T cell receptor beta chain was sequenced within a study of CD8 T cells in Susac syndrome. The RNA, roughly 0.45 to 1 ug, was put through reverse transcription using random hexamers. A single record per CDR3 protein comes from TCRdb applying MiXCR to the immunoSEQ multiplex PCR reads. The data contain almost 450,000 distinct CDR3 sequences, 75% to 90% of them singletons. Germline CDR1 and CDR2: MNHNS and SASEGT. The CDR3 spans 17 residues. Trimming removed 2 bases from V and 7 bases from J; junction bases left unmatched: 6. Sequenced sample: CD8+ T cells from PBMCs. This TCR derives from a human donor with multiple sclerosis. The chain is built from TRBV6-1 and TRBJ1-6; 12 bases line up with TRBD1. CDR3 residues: CASSESWGQGANSPLHF. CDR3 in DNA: TGTGCCAGCAGTGAATCTTGGGGACAGGGGGCGAATTCACCCCTCCACTTT.